The 21 T cell receptor beta chains below all came from one sample that was sequenced in a study of cytomegalovirus exposure and HLA in healthy donors. Profiled with immunoSEQ multiplex PCR; TCRdb holds only in-frame clones, not every one. Of approximately 210,000 clones listed, just over 85% were seen once; the top ten hold roughly 2.8%. Sequenced sample: PBMCs. The source of these receptors is a woman between 18 and 30 years old in good health and CMV-seronegative.

The chain joins TRBV9 to TRBJ2-7; possible D gene TRBD1, 6 bases. V shed 2 bases and J shed 0 bases, with 9 bases lying between them. This CDR3 is built from 14 residues. Per germline, CDR1 SGDLS and CDR2 YYNGEE. The chain's CDR3 is CASSVGTYSYEQYF. The CDR3 DNA follows: TGTGCCAGCAGCGTCGGGACATACTCCTACGAGCAGTACTTC.

The V and J genes are TRBV6-5 and TRBJ2-7; 10 bases line up with TRBD1. The CDR3 contains 14 residues. Germline V lookup: CDR1 MNHEY, CDR2 SVGAGI. After removal of 6 bases from V and 6 bases from J, the junction contained 8 bases not matched to a gene. The chain's CDR3 is CASSPGTGVTEQYF. CDR3 coding DNA: TGTGCCAGCAGCCCCGGGACAGGGGTGACCGAGCAGTACTTC.

For this clone: The identical CDR3 is also encoded by other nucleotide sequences in the sample. This sequence joins TRBV28 and TRBJ2-3; D gene uncertain. CDR3 length: 14 amino acids. Germline V CDR1 and CDR2: MDHEN, SYDVKM. V lost 6 bases and J lost 0, with 10 bases in between. The CDR3 sequence: CASSLRRSTDTQYF. In DNA, the CDR3 is TGTGCCAGCAGCCTCCGTCGTAGCACAGATACGCAGTATTTT. The full variable domain, rest sourced from reference TRBV28 and TRBJ2-3, is DVKVTQSSRYLVKRTGEKVFLECVQDMDHENMFWYRQDPGLGLRLIYFSYDVKMKEKGDIPEGYSVSREKKERFSLILESASTNQTSMYLCASSLRRSTDTQYFGPGTRLTVL.

The chain combines TRBV6-5 with TRBJ1-4; D not certain. From germline, CDR1 is MNHEY and CDR2 SVGAGI. V was clipped by 0 bases and J by 0 bases, with 5 bases between them. This CDR3 contains 15 residues. The CDR3 spells CASSYSEATNEKLFF. The CDR3, as DNA: TGTGCCAGCAGTTACTCAGAGGCAACTAATGAAAAACTGTTTTTT.

This chain connects TRBV28 to TRBJ2-7; 10 bases agree with TRBD2. Per germline, CDR1 MDHEN and CDR2 SYDVKM. V shed 6 bases, J shed 6 bases, and the junction held 8 bases outside the gene matches. This CDR3 is 14 amino acids long. The CDR3 bases are TGTGCCAGCAGAGACCTAGCGGGAGTCGTCGAGCAGTACTTC. It specifies CASRDLAGVVEQYF. Drawing the rest from reference TRBV28 and TRBJ2-7, the complete variable domain is DVKVTQSSRYLVKRTGEKVFLECVQDMDHENMFWYRQDPGLGLRLIYFSYDVKMKEKGDIPEGYSVSREKKERFSLILESASTNQTSMYLCASRDLAGVVEQYFGPGTRLTVT.

The chain couples TRBV27 to TRBJ1-1, with D unresolved. This CDR3 has 13 amino acids. Deletions cut 8 bases from V and 1 base from J, with 11 bases between. Germline V gives CDR1 MNHEY, CDR2 SMNVEV (reference sequence). The DNA of the CDR3 is TGTGCCAGCGCGTACAGAGCGAACACTGAAGCTTTCTTT. Amino acid sequence: CASAYRANTEAFF.

The gene calls are TRBV7-9 and TRBJ2-3; perhaps TRBD2 as D (6 bases). Germline CDR1 SEHNR, CDR2 FQNEAQ (reference sequence). With 7 bases removed from V and 0 bases from J, the gap between germline ends came to 14 bases. The CDR3 totals 15 residues. This CDR3 reads CASTTGGSSTDTQYF. CDR3 nucleotide sequence: TGTGCCAGCACCACTGGGGGGAGTAGCACAGATACGCAGTATTTT. Together with reference TRBV7-9 and TRBJ2-3, the CDR3 gives the full variable domain: DTGVSQNPRHKITKRGQNVTFRCDPISEHNRLYWYRQTLGQGPEFLTYFQNEAQLEKSRLLSDRFSAERPKGSFSTLEIQRTEQGDSAMYLCASTTGGSSTDTQYFGPGTRLTVL.

The chain employs TRBV6-5 and TRBJ1-2; 10 bases fit TRBD1. The CDR3 covers 16 residues. V dropped 2 bases and J dropped 4; count of bases not matched to a gene: 7. CDR1 is MNHEY, CDR2 SVGAGI, per germline. The CDR3, as DNA: TGTGCCAGCAGTTACCCGACAGGGGGCCGGGGCTATGGCTACACCTTC. It specifies CASSYPTGGRGYGYTF.

The CDR3 sequence: CASSLELAPPYEQYF. DNA of the CDR3: TGTGCCAGCAGTTTAGAGCTAGCGCCACCCTACGAGCAGTACTTC. This rearrangement joins TRBV27 to TRBJ2-7, with D possibly being TRBD2 (6 bases). Trimming pared 2 bases from V and 2 bases from J, leaving 13 bases between. Germline CDR1 and CDR2: MNHEY and SMNVEV (reference sequence). This CDR3 has 15 amino acids.

The chain is built from TRBV27 and TRBJ2-1; TRBD1 matches at 8 bases. V was pared by 5 bases and J by 2 bases, with 5 bases of the junction left unmatched. The CDR3 covers 15 residues. Per germline, CDR1 MNHEY and CDR2 SMNVEV (reference sequence). CDR3 DNA: TGTGCCAGCAGTCATGGGACAGGCCCCTACAATGAGCAGTTCTTC. It codes for CASSHGTGPYNEQFF.

The gene calls are TRBV10-3 and TRBJ2-1, with 11 bases lining up with TRBD2. V dropped 4 bases and J dropped 0; count of bases not matched to a gene: 5. Per germline, CDR1 ENHRY and CDR2 SYGVKD. This CDR3 region has 17 residues. The CDR3, as DNA: TGTGCCATCAGTGCATTAGCGGGAGGGAGCTCCTACAATGAGCAGTTCTTC. Translating it yields CAISALAGGSSYNEQFF.

The chain carries TRBV9 and TRBJ1-1; D is unresolved. Germline CDR1 SGDLS, CDR2 YYNGEE. V was shortened by 0 bases and J by 4 bases, with 13 bases between the two germline ends. This CDR3 spans 15 amino acids. CDR3 DNA: TGTGCCAGCAGCGTAGTGGCGGGTGTGGGCACTGAAGCTTTCTTT. Residues: CASSVVAGVGTEAFF.

V usage is TRBV5-4 and J usage is TRBJ1-2; TRBD1 matches at 8 bases. V was clipped by 7 bases and J by 1 base; unmatched bases: 3. Germline CDR1 reads SGHNT; CDR2 reads YYREEE (reference sequence). The CDR3 is 13 amino acids. The CDR3 protein is CASGQGDNYGYTF. The CDR3 DNA reads as TGTGCCAGCGGACAGGGCGATAACTATGGCTACACCTTC.

This rearrangement joins TRBV6-5 to TRBJ2-7; TRBD2 is a possible D gene (5 bases). Trimming stripped 2 bases from V and 7 bases from J, with 6 bases between. The CDR3 length is 11 residues. Germline assignment: CDR1 MNHEY and CDR2 SVGAGI. For the CDR3, the DNA is TGTGCCAGCAGTTACGTAGCGGAGCAGTACTTC. This sequence encodes CASSYVAEQYF.

The gene calls are TRBV28 and TRBJ2-7; 7 bases align to TRBD2. The germline CDR1 and CDR2 sequences are MDHEN and SYDVKM. V shed 4 bases and J 2 bases; nucleotides not matched to a gene: 17. The CDR3 is made up of 18 amino acids. The CDR3 nucleotides read TGTGCCAGCAGTTCCCTTGTAGTGATAGCGGGTATTCCCTACGAGCAGTACTTC. Translated, it gives CASSSLVVIAGIPYEQYF.

CDR3 DNA: TGCGCCAGCAGTGGAAGTCAGGGCGGTGAAAAACTGTTTTTT. Translating it yields CASSGSQGGEKLFF. The gene calls are TRBV5-1 and TRBJ1-4, with a tentative D call TRBD1 (5 bases). Germline CDR1 and CDR2: SGHRS and YFSETQ. Trimming took 5 bases from V and 7 from J, leaving 15 bases between them. This CDR3 spans 14 amino acids.

This chain joins TRBV5-5 and TRBJ1-2, with 8 bases fitting TRBD1. CDR1 is SGHKS and CDR2 is YYEKEE in the germline V gene (reference sequence). The ends lost 4 bases at V and 5 bases at J; junction bases unmatched: 13. This CDR3 has 16 amino acids. CDR3 sequence (DNA): TGTGCCAGCAGCCGGACAGGGAGGTCGCCCTCTTATGGCTACACCTTC. Translated, it gives CASSRTGRSPSYGYTF.

The CDR3 DNA follows: TGCAGCGTTGTGTGGGGGGTTTACGAGCAGTACTTC. Translation: CSVVWGVYEQYF. The chain has TRBV29-1 and TRBJ2-7; D perhaps matches TRBD2 (6 bases). The V gene lost 4 bases and the J gene lost 4 bases, with 11 bases spanning the gap. CDR1 and CDR2 from the germline V gene are SQVTM and ANQGSEA. The CDR3 runs 12 residues.

V is TRBV28 and J is TRBJ2-3; 10 nucleotides agree with TRBD2. CDR3 length equals 16 residues. V shed 8 bases, J shed 2 bases, and the junction held 10 bases outside the gene matches. The germline V gene has CDR1 MDHEN and CDR2 SYDVKM. The CDR3: CASSRASGSITDTQYF. The CDR3 DNA reads as TGTGCCAGCTCTCGGGCTAGCGGGAGTATCACAGATACGCAGTATTTT.

The rearrangement joins TRBV9 to TRBJ2-1; 8 bases map to TRBD2. The CDR3 is made up of 15 amino acids. The trim removed 3 bases at V and 3 bases at J, leaving 5 bases unmatched. Germline CDR1 is SGDLS and CDR2 is YYNGEE. The CDR3 protein is CASSGGGGFYNEQFF. CDR3 sequence (DNA): TGTGCCAGCAGCGGAGGCGGGGGGTTCTACAATGAGCAGTTCTTC.

Written as DNA, the CDR3 is TGTGCCAGCAGCTTAGGAGGGTCGGGTCAGCCCCAGCATTTT. Its translation: CASSLGGSGQPQHF. The chain uses TRBV7-2 and TRBJ1-5; D gene ambiguous. Per the germline V gene, CDR1 is SGHTA and CDR2 is FQGNSA. V dropped 1 base and J dropped 6 bases, with 10 bases sitting between them. The CDR3 is 14 residues long.